The 14 T cell receptor beta chains listed next were all sequenced from one sample in a study of blood T cell repertoires in COVID-19. Clones were read by immunoSEQ multiplex PCR, and TCRdb kept only the in-frame ones, dropping some. The sample records about 280,000 clones, about 89% being singletons. Source material: peripheral blood. Receptors originate from a woman between 40 and 55 years old who had recovered from COVID-19.

The gene calls are TRBV6-5 and TRBJ2-5; D remains unclear. The CDR3 contains 11 residues. V was trimmed by 9 bases and J by 5 bases, leaving 10 bases between them. Germline V lookup: CDR1 MNHEY, CDR2 SVGAGI. Here the CDR3 reads CASQTSETQYF. DNA for the CDR3: TGTGCCAGTCAAACGAGTGAGACCCAGTACTTC.

The genes are TRBV3-1 (or the pseudogene TRBV3-2) and TRBJ2-7, with TRBD2 matching over 15 bases. Losses at the gene ends were 0 bases for V and 3 bases for J; bases not matched to a gene: 3. This CDR3 comprises 17 residues. CDR1 is LGHDT and CDR2 is YNNKEL in the germline V gene (reference sequence). CDR3 protein: CASSQDPGLAGGYEQYF. The CDR3 bases are TGTGCCAGCAGCCAAGATCCGGGACTAGCGGGAGGCTACGAGCAGTACTTC.

The J gene is TRBJ1-2, the V gene TRBV18; maybe TRBD1 (5 bases). V gave up 3 bases and J gave up 8 bases, with 19 bases separating them. The CDR3 covers 15 residues. Germline lookup yields CDR1 KGHSH and CDR2 LQKENI. CDR3 nucleotide sequence: TGTGCCAGCTCACCTAATTCTGGGCAGGGAAGCGGCTACACCTTC. Translating gives CASSPNSGQGSGYTF. Filled out from reference TRBV18 and TRBJ1-2, the complete variable domain reads NAGVMQNPRHLVRRRGQEARLRCSPMKGHSHVYWYRQLPEEGLKFMVYLQKENIIDESGMPKERFSAEFPKEGPSILRIQQVVRGDSAAYFCASSPNSGQGSGYTFGSGTRLTVV.

The chain combines TRBV7-9 with TRBJ1-3; D may be TRBD1 (6 bases). The germline gives CDR1 SEHNR, CDR2 FQNEAQ (reference sequence). The V end was cut by 1 base, the J end by 2 bases, with 12 bases between. This CDR3 is built from 16 residues. The CDR3: CASSLGPGVTGNTIYF. The CDR3 DNA follows: TGTGCCAGCAGCTTAGGCCCAGGGGTGACTGGAAACACCATATATTTT.

A word on this clone: The sample carries other DNA sequences with the same CDR3. The chain uses TRBV25-1 and TRBJ2-7, with D possibly matching TRBD2 (7 bases). Germline V gene sequence: CDR1 MGHDK, CDR2 SYGVNS. V shed 6 bases and J shed 2 bases, with 20 bases lying between them. This CDR3 is 16 amino acids long. The CDR3 protein is CASSPKAGQRTYEQYF. For the CDR3, the DNA is TGTGCCAGCAGCCCGAAAGCGGGACAACGGACCTACGAGCAGTACTTC.

The V and J genes are TRBV6-1 and TRBJ2-7; D not certain. V lost 0 bases and J 0 bases, leaving 3 bases between the germline ends. The V gene's germline CDR1 is MNHNS and CDR2 SASEGT. The CDR3 loop spans 13 amino acids. The CDR3 DNA reads as TGTGCCAGCAGTGAAGCGGCCTCCTACGAGCAGTACTTC. It encodes CASSEAASYEQYF.

The chain has TRBV14 and TRBJ2-7, with TRBD2 matching over 13 bases. Trimming took 1 base from V and 0 from J; bases not matched to a gene: 12. Germline lookup yields CDR1 SGHDN and CDR2 FVKESK. CDR3 size: 20 residues. CDR3 amino acids: CASSQATRLAGGPSSYEQYF. As DNA, the CDR3 is TGTGCCAGCAGCCAAGCAACCCGACTAGCGGGAGGACCGAGCTCCTACGAGCAGTACTTC.

The chain links TRBV4-2 to TRBJ2-2; 7 positions match TRBD2. The CDR3 spans 17 residues. The germline CDR1 and CDR2 sequences are LGHNA and YNFKEQ. With V trimmed by 0 bases and J by 4 bases, 8 bases remained unmatched. DNA of the CDR3: TGTGCCAGCAGCCAAGAAAGGCGGGAGCGGCGCACCGGGGAGCTGTTTTTT. Encoded protein: CASSQERRERRTGELFF.

The chain recombines TRBV11-2 with TRBJ2-1; the match to TRBD2 covers 12 bases. This CDR3 comprises 16 residues. The J segment lost 6 bases and the V segment lost 5 bases, leaving 8 bases of the junction unmatched. Germline CDR1 is SGHAT and CDR2 is FQNNGV. The chain's CDR3 is CASSLMTSGSSNEQFF. As DNA, the CDR3 is TGTGCCAGCAGCCTTATGACTAGCGGGAGCTCCAATGAGCAGTTCTTC.

The table lists this clone with a few counts. V and J are TRBV6-6 and TRBJ2-7; 7 bases line up with TRBD2. The CDR3 runs 14 residues. CDR1 is MNHNY, CDR2 SVGAGI, per germline (reference sequence). V lost 7 bases and J lost 2; bases outside the gene matches: 8. CDR3 DNA: TGTGCCAGCACATCCTCGGGGGGAGCCTACGAGCAGTACTTC. Amino acid sequence: CASTSSGGAYEQYF.

The chain links TRBV30 to TRBJ2-7; D may be TRBD2 (5 bases). Germline CDR1 GTSNPN, CDR2 SVGIG (reference sequence). The V gene lost 7 bases and the J gene lost 4 bases, with 17 bases spanning the gap. This CDR3 spans 13 amino acids. This CDR3 reads CASASQRRYEQYF. CDR3 nucleotides: TGTGCCTCCGCTAGTCAGCGGAGGTACGAGCAGTACTTC.

V and J are TRBV30 and TRBJ1-5, with D unclear. Germline V gene sequence: CDR1 GTSNPN, CDR2 SVGIG (reference sequence). The CDR3 contains 16 residues. V was pared by 2 bases and J by 4 bases, with 18 bases between. CDR3 sequence: CAWSPGFGQENQPQHF. Here the CDR3 DNA reads TGTGCCTGGAGTCCAGGCTTTGGGCAGGAAAATCAGCCCCAGCATTTT. Full variable domain (missing parts from reference TRBV30 and TRBJ1-5): SQTIHQWPATLVQPVGSPLSLECTVEGTSNPNLYWYRQAAGRGLQLLFYSVGIGQISSEVPQNLSASRPQDRQFILSSKKLLLSDSGFYLCAWSPGFGQENQPQHFGDGTRLSIL.

The V and J genes are TRBV2 and TRBJ2-5, with a weak D call TRBD2 (6 bases). The germline V gene encodes CDR1 SNHLY and CDR2 FYNNEI. The V end lost 4 bases, the J end lost 5 bases, and 11 bases lay between the germline ends. The CDR3 has 13 residues. CDR3 region: CASSVEGPETQYF. DNA of the CDR3: TGTGCCAGCAGTGTGGAGGGACCGGAGACCCAGTACTTC.

This rearrangement joins TRBV3-1 (or the pseudogene TRBV3-2) to TRBJ2-2; D is uncertain. Germline CDR1 and CDR2: LGHDT and YNNKEL (reference sequence). The V gene lost 2 bases and the J gene lost 3 bases, with 7 bases spanning the gap. The CDR3 runs to 14 residues. Here the CDR3 reads CASSQSDYTGELFF. The CDR3 DNA is TGTGCCAGCAGCCAATCAGACTACACCGGGGAGCTGTTTTTT.